This T cell receptor (beta chain) was captured in a study of cytomegalovirus exposure and HLA in healthy donors. The data were produced by immunoSEQ multiplex PCR, yet TCRdb's version contains in-frame clones alone and is incomplete. The sample yields 130,000 to 150,000 clones, about 86% seen once. What was sequenced was PBMCs. The clonotype was recovered from a woman aged 18-35 years in good health and CMV-seropositive.

CDR3 nucleotides: TGTGCCAGCAGTTTAATGGTAATCACTACCGTCGAGCAGTACTTC. Protein: CASSLMVITTVEQYF. The chain is built from TRBV28 and TRBJ2-7; D gene unclear. This CDR3 spans 15 amino acids. Germline V gene data show CDR1 as MDHEN and CDR2 as SYDVKM. Trimming cost V 2 bases and J 6 bases, with 17 bases left between them.